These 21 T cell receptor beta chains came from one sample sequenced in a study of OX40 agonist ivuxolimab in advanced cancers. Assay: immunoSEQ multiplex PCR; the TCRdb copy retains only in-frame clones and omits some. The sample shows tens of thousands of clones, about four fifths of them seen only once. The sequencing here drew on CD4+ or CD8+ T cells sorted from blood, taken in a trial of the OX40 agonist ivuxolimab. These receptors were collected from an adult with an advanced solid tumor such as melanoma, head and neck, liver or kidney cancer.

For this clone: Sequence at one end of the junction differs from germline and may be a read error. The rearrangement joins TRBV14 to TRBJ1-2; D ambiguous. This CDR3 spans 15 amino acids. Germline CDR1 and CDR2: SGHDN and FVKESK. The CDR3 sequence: CASRQGGVLRYGYTF. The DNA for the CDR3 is TGTGCCAGCAGACAAGGCGGGGTGCTAAGGTATGGCTACACCTTC.

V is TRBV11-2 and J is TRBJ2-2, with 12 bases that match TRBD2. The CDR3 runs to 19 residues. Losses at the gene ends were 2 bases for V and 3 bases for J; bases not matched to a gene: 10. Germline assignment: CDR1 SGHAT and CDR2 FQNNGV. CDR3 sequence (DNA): TGTGCCAGCAGCTTATCTAGCGGGAGGGCCTTTCGATACACCGGGGAGCTGTTTTTT. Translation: CASSLSSGRAFRYTGELFF.

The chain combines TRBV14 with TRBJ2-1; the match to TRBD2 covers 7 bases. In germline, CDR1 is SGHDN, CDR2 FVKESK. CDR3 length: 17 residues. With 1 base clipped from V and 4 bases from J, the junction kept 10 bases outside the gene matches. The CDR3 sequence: CASSQGLVAGLYNEQFF. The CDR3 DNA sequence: TGTGCCAGCAGCCAAGGGTTAGTAGCGGGTCTTTACAATGAGCAGTTCTTC.

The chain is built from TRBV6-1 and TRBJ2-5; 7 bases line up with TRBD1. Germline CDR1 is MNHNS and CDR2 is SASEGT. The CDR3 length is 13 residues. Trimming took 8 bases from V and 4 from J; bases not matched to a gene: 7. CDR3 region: CASATGDLETQYF. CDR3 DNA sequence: TGTGCCAGCGCAACAGGGGATCTAGAGACCCAGTACTTC.

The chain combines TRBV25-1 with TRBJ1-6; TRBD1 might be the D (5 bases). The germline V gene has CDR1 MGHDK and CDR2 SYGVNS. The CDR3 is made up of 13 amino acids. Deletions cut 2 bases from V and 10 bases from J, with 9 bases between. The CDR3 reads CASSEDGGSPLHF. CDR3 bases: TGTGCCAGCAGTGAAGACGGGGGGTCACCCCTCCACTTT.

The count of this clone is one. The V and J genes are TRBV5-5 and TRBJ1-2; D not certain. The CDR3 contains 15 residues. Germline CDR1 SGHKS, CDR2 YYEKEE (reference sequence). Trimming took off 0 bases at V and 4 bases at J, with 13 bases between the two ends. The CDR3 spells CASSLGYSSSYGYTF. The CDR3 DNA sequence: TGTGCCAGCAGCTTGGGGTACAGCTCTTCCTATGGCTACACCTTC.

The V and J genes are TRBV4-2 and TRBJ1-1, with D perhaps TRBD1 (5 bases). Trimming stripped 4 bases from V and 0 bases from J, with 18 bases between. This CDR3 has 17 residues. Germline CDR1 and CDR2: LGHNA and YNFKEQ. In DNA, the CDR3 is TGTGCCAGCAGCCCCACGACAGTCCATCTAATGAACACTGAAGCTTTCTTT. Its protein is CASSPTTVHLMNTEAFF.

The CDR3 spells CASSLFWAGGQVENYGYTF. The CDR3 coding sequence is TGCGCCAGCAGCTTGTTTTGGGCTGGGGGACAGGTCGAGAACTATGGCTACACCTTC. The chain uses TRBV5-1 and TRBJ1-2; 8 nucleotides line up with TRBD1. Trimming took 1 base from V and 2 from J; bases not matched to a gene: 16. CDR3 length: 19 residues. Germline CDR1 reads SGHRS; CDR2 reads YFSETQ.

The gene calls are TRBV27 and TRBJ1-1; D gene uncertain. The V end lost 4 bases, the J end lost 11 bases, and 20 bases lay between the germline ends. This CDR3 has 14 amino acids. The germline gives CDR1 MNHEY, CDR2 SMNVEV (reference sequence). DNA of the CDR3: TGTGCCAGCAGTTCCCAGCGCTCCGGCCCGGGCGCTTTCTTT. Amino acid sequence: CASSSQRSGPGAFF.

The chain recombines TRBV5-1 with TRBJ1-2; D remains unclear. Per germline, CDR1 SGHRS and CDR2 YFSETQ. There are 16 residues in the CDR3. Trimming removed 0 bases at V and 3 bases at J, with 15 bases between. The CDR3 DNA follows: TGCGCCAGCAGCTTGGCCGGCTTTCCCAGCGACTATGGCTACACCTTC. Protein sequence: CASSLAGFPSDYGYTF. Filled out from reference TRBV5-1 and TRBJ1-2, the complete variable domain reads KAGVTQTPRYLIKTRGQQVTLSCSPISGHRSVSWYQQTPGQGLQFLFEYFSETQRNKGNFPGRFSGRQFSNSRSEMNVSTLELGDSALYLCASSLAGFPSDYGYTFGSGTRLTVV.

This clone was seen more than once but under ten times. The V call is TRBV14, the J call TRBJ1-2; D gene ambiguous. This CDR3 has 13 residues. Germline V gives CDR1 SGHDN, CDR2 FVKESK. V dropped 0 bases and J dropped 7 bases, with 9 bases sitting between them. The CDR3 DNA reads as TGTGCCAGCAGCCAAGATCAGACGGGTGGCTACACCTTC. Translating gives CASSQDQTGGYTF.

The DNA for the CDR3 is TGTGCCAGCAAATTAGCCGCAACCGGGGAGCTGTTTTTT. Its translation: CASKLAATGELFF. The V gene is TRBV2, the J gene TRBJ2-2; D uncertain. The length of the CDR3 is 13 residues. The germline gives CDR1 SNHLY, CDR2 FYNNEI. V lost 7 bases, J lost 5 bases, and 11 bases lay in between. Supplemented by reference TRBV2 and TRBJ2-2, the full variable domain reads EPEVTQTPSHQVTQMGQEVILRCVPISNHLYFYWYRQILGQKVEFLVSFYNNEISEKSEIFDDQFSVERPDGSNFTLKIRSTKLEDSAMYFCASKLAATGELFFGEGSRLTVL.

In nucleotides, the CDR3 is TGCGCCAGCAGCCAAGGGGGGAGCTCCTACGAGCAGTACTTC. This gives the protein CASSQGGSSYEQYF. This chain links TRBV5-1 with TRBJ2-7; D may match TRBD1 or TRBD2 (6 bases each). Germline CDR1 SGHRS, CDR2 YFSETQ. V shed 4 bases and J shed 0 bases, with 11 bases lying between them. This CDR3 has 14 amino acids.

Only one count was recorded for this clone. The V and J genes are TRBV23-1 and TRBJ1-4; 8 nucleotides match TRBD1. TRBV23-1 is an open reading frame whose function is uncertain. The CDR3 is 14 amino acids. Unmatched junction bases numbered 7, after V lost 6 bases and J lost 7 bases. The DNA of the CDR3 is TGCGCCAGCAGGCGGGCAGGGGGCTTTGAAAAACTGTTTTTT. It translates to CASRRAGGFEKLFF.

CDR3 sequence reads: CASSLIEGVHEQYF. Here the CDR3 DNA reads TGCGCCAGCAGCTTGATTGAGGGAGTCCACGAGCAGTACTTC. The chain couples TRBV5-1 to TRBJ2-7, with D possibly TRBD2 on 5 matching bases. This CDR3 contains 14 residues. Per germline, CDR1 SGHRS and CDR2 YFSETQ. V was cut by 1 base and J by 5 bases, with 13 bases left in between.

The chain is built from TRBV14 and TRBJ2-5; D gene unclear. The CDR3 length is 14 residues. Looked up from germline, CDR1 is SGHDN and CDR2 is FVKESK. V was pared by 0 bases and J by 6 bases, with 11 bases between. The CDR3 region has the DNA TGTGCCAGCAGCCAAGATCAAGGGCGGAAGACCCAGTACTTC. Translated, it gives CASSQDQGRKTQYF.

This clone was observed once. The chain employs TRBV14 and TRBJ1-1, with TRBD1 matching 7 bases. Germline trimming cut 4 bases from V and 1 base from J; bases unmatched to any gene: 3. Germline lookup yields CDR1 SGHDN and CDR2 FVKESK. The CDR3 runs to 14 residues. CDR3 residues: CASSPRTGNTEAFF. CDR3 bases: TGTGCCAGCAGCCCGCGGACAGGGAACACTGAAGCTTTCTTT.

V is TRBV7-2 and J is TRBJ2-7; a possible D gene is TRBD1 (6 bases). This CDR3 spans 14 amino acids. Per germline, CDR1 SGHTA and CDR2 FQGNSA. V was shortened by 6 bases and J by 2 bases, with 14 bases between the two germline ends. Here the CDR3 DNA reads TGTGCCAGCAGGGGACCGGGACAACCCTACGAGCAGTACTTC. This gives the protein CASRGPGQPYEQYF.

DNA for the CDR3: TGTGCCAGCAGTCAGGGACAGGTCAATTCACCCCTCCACTTT. Protein product: CASSQGQVNSPLHF. V usage is TRBV6-6 and J usage is TRBJ1-6, with 8 positions matching TRBD1. Germline loops: CDR1 MNHNY, CDR2 SVGAGI (reference sequence). The CDR3 is 14 residues long. With 5 bases clipped from V and 7 bases from J, the junction kept 4 bases outside the gene matches.

The DNA for the CDR3 is TGTGCCAGCAGTGGATTGACAGGGGGCCCGGATACGCAGTATTTT. It yields the protein CASSGLTGGPDTQYF. The chain recombines TRBV6-1 with TRBJ2-3; 10 bases are shared with TRBD1. Germline CDR1 is MNHNS and CDR2 is SASEGT. The CDR3 has 15 residues. Losses at the gene ends were 4 bases for V and 6 bases for J; bases not matched to a gene: 7.

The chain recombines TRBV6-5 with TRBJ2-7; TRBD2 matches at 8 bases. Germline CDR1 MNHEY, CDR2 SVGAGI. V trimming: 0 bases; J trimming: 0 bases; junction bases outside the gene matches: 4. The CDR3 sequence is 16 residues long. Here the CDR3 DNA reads TGTGCCAGCAGTTACTCGATTAGCGGGAACTCCTACGAGCAGTACTTC. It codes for CASSYSISGNSYEQYF.